This TCR beta chain was sequenced for a study of OX40 agonist ivuxolimab in advanced cancers. Turning to the overall study: Ivuxolimab was a fully human IgG2 agonistic monoclonal antibody targeting the costimulatory receptor OX40 (CD134). Intravenous ivuxolimab was administered to patients every 2 weeks at six dose levels: 0.01, 0.1, 0.3, 1.5, 3 and 10 mg/kg. Among the roughly 52 dose-escalation patients, around 19 had hepatocellular carcinoma, roughly 15 melanoma, 9 renal cell carcinoma and 9 head and neck cancer. In the dose-escalation cohort, 82.7% of patients were male, and the mean age was approximately 60 years, with a range of roughly 20 to 80. Patients were allowed to have had prior anti-PD-1, anti-PD-L1 or anti-CTLA-4 therapy, and approximately 37% of the dose-escalation patients had been treated with checkpoint inhibitors. Partial responses were achieved by three dose-escalation patients, of whom one had hepatocellular carcinoma and two had cutaneous melanoma. Peripheral TCRbeta sequencing was intended to test whether TCR sequence diversity was altered and clonal T-cell expansion was caused by ivuxolimab. The monotherapy dose-escalation portion (N of about 50 patients) of the phase I ivuxolimab trial is reported in the paper. Points the paper makes about the study in general: Partial responders in the 0.1-3.0 mg/kg groups had among the lowest normalized peripheral clonal expansion, especially among CD8+ T cells. Which antigens the clonally expanded peripheral T cells were specific for was not determined. Clonal expansion of both CD4+ and CD8+ blood T cells was observed from baseline to week 6 at doses 0.1 to 3.0 mg/kg. After ivuxolimab, expanded clones were on average more numerous among CD8+ T cells than among CD4+ T cells. Low levels of normalized T-cell clonal expansion were also seen in some patients who did not respond.

With respect to this clone: This receptor's antigen is unknown. No much larger clone exists at a distance of one base, and base qualities are not known.

Inclusive of the bounding cysteine and phenylalanine, the CDR3 is 13 residues long. Only CDR3 DNA remains: 39 bases, in frame from the first base. V loses 1 base of germline sequence and J loses 2 bases, and the interval between the two ends is 4 bases. Based on the germline V gene (reference sequence), the CDR1 and CDR2 sequences are MNHNY and SVGAGI. The trial excluded patients who had a history of autoimmune disease or were on systemic immunosuppression. Peripheral blood for TCR sequencing was drawn from every dose cohort at baseline, at cycle 4 day 1 and at cycle 7 day 1. The samples were drawn from a first-in-human, open-label, multicenter phase I dose-escalation trial of ivuxolimab. Adults with locally advanced or metastatic melanoma, renal cell, hepatocellular, or head and neck squamous cell carcinoma were enrolled in the trial. Before TCR sequencing, CD4+ and CD8+ T cells were separately sorted from peripheral blood.

Genomic DNA was isolated from the sorted cells so that the TCRbeta CDR3 region could be sequenced. TCRbeta CDR3 regions were sequenced using the immunoSEQ Assay. As stored in TCRdb, this immuneACCESS dataset retains in-frame rearrangements with V and J assigned. A fraction of the clones does not appear; measured against another copy, unresolved V genes explain less than half of the discrepancy, and the remainder lacks a known reason. In all, the sample holds some 74,000 clones, and roughly 90% of those were seen once. The leading ten clones occupy roughly 0.98% of the sample. The chain uses TRBV6-6 and TRBJ2-3, with the D gene not confidently named. The TCR comes from an adult with an advanced solid tumor such as melanoma, head and neck, liver or kidney cancer. Material: CD4+ or CD8+ T cells sorted from blood, obtained in a trial of the OX40 agonist ivuxolimab. The CDR3 protein is CASSYWSTDTQYF. The sequenced DNA is TGTGCCAGCAGTTACTGGTCCACAGATACGCAGTATTTT.